This is a list of T cell receptor beta chains from one sample in a study of OX40 agonist ivuxolimab in advanced cancers. TCRdb's copy holds only in-frame clones and misses some; the assay was immunoSEQ multiplex PCR. The sample yields just over 50,000 clones, more than 70% seen once. Here the sequenced sample was CD4+ or CD8+ T cells sorted from blood, taken in a trial of the OX40 agonist ivuxolimab. The receptors derive from an adult with an advanced solid tumor such as melanoma, head and neck, liver or kidney cancer. Each CDR3 is given with its conserved first and last residue. The D gene is left open where the match is weak.

>TRBJ1-4|TRBV2|TRBD1
TGTGCCAGCAGTGGACAGGGGGCGGAACGTGAAAAACTGTTTTTT
CASSGQGAEREKLFF
>TRBJ1-2|TRBV28|TRBD1
TGTGCCAGCAGTTCGCTAGGACAGGGACCGGGCTACACCTTC
CASSSLGQGPGYTF
>TRBJ2-7|TRBV5-1|NA
TGCGCCAGCAGCTTGGAGTTTGGGGATATCTACGAGCAGTACTTC
CASSLEFGDIYEQYF
>TRBJ1-3|TRBV29-1|NA
TGCAGCGTTGAAGGACTCTCTGGAAACACCATATATTTT
CSVEGLSGNTIYF
>TRBJ2-7|TRBV7-2|NA
TGTGCCAGCAGCTCCCGGACCCGGGACAAAGCCTACGAGCAGTACTTC
CASSSRTRDKAYEQYF
>TRBJ2-1|TRBV6-5|NA
TGTGCCAGCAGCACACATCGTCATCCTTACAATGAGCAGTTCTTC
CASSTHRHPYNEQFF
>TRBJ2-3|TRBV2|NA
TGTGCCAGCAGTGAAGCCGGGATCCTGGGAGATACGCAGTATTTT
CASSEAGILGDTQYF
>TRBJ1-1|TRBV7-9|NA
TGTGCCAGCAGCTTACGAACCACTGAAGGAGCTTTCTTT
CASSLRTTEGAFF
>TRBJ1-5|TRBV30|TRBD1
TGTGCCTGGACCCGACAGGGGGATCAGCCCCAGCATTTT
CAWTRQGDQPQHF
>TRBJ1-5|TRBV25-1|NA
TGTGCCAGCAGTGGGGATATTGCCAATCAGCCCCAGCATTTT
CASSGDIANQPQHF
>TRBJ2-4|TRBV28|NA
TGTGCCAGCAGTTTAGGTTGGCAAAACATTCAGTACTTC
CASSLGWQNIQYF
>TRBJ1-1|TRBV7-8|NA
TGTGCCAGCAGCTTAGGTGTTACAGCCCTTGAAGCTTTCTTT
CASSLGVTALEAFF
>TRBJ2-3|TRBV2|NA
TGTGCCAGCAGTGAGGTCGGGAGTTACACAGATACGCAGTATTTT
CASSEVGSYTDTQYF
>TRBJ2-7|TRBV4-1|NA
TGCGCCAGCAGCCATCCCTGGGCATACGAGCAGTACTTC
CASSHPWAYEQYF
>TRBJ2-4|TRBV11-2|TRBD2
TGTGCCAGCAGCTTGGGAGCGGGAATAAACATTCAGTACTTC
CASSLGAGINIQYF
>TRBJ1-1|TRBV27|NA
TGTGCCAGCAGTTTACTTCGGGAATCTGAAGCTTTCTTT
CASSLLRESEAFF